This is a list of T cell receptor beta chains from one sample in a study of OX40 agonist ivuxolimab in advanced cancers. Clones were sequenced by immunoSEQ multiplex PCR, and TCRdb holds only the in-frame ones, with some missing. Of around 50,000 clones in the sample, 90% to 95% are singletons; the top ten hold around 10%. This specimen was CD4+ or CD8+ T cells sorted from blood, taken in a trial of the OX40 agonist ivuxolimab. These receptors were taken from an adult with an advanced solid tumor such as melanoma, head and neck, liver or kidney cancer. CDR3s include the opening cysteine and the closing phenylalanine or tryptophan. Each record gives: J gene, D gene, V gene, clone size, CDR3 protein, CDR3 DNA. The D gene is left open where the match is weak. Clone size is not always given. Where it is, it says once, few, many or a class for expanded clones.

j_call: TRBJ2-2; d_call: TRBD2; v_call: TRBV28; clone_size: .; cdr3_aa: CASSFPKLAGGPGELFF; cdr3_nt: TGTGCCAGCAGTTTCCCAAAACTAGCGGGAGGACCCGGGGAGCTGTTTTTT
j_call: TRBJ2-5; d_call: TRBD1; v_call: TRBV5-1; clone_size: .; cdr3_aa: CASSLVPGQGIQETQYF; cdr3_nt: TGCGCCAGCAGCTTGGTTCCGGGACAGGGGATTCAAGAGACCCAGTACTTC
j_call: TRBJ1-3; d_call: .; v_call: TRBV4-1; clone_size: .; cdr3_aa: CASSPHEDGIYF; cdr3_nt: TGCGCCAGCAGCCCGCATGAGGACGGCATATATTTT
j_call: TRBJ2-3; d_call: .; v_call: TRBV27; clone_size: .; cdr3_aa: CASSPLSRDTQYF; cdr3_nt: TGTGCCAGCAGTCCTCTCTCTAGGGATACGCAGTATTTT
j_call: TRBJ2-1; d_call: TRBD2; v_call: TRBV2; clone_size: once; cdr3_aa: CASMGSGRAGSYNEQFF; cdr3_nt: TGTGCCAGCATGGGTAGCGGGAGGGCCGGATCCTACAATGAGCAGTTCTTC
j_call: TRBJ2-2; d_call: TRBD1; v_call: TRBV11-3; clone_size: once; cdr3_aa: CASNYGTGVNTGELFF; cdr3_nt: TGTGCCAGCAACTACGGGACAGGGGTTAACACCGGGGAGCTGTTTTTT
j_call: TRBJ2-3; d_call: .; v_call: TRBV18; clone_size: .; cdr3_aa: CASSPASGGMDTQYF; cdr3_nt: TGTGCCAGCTCACCAGCCTCCGGCGGCATGGATACGCAGTATTTT
j_call: TRBJ1-4; d_call: .; v_call: TRBV9; clone_size: .; cdr3_aa: CASSVGDRRWDEKLFF; cdr3_nt: TGTGCCAGCAGCGTAGGGGACCGCAGGTGGGATGAAAAACTGTTTTTT
j_call: TRBJ1-2; d_call: .; v_call: TRBV6-5; clone_size: .; cdr3_aa: CASSYANYGYTF; cdr3_nt: TGTGCCAGCAGTTACGCGAACTATGGCTACACCTTC
j_call: TRBJ2-1; d_call: TRBD2; v_call: TRBV5-1; clone_size: once; cdr3_aa: CASSLSSGLEANEQFF; cdr3_nt: TGCGCCAGCAGCTTGTCGTCCGGACTAGAGGCCAATGAGCAGTTCTTC
j_call: TRBJ2-1; d_call: TRBD1; v_call: TRBV7-3; clone_size: .; cdr3_aa: CASSTGGTGSYNEQFF; cdr3_nt: TGTGCCAGCAGTACAGGGGGGACAGGATCCTACAATGAGCAGTTCTTC
j_call: TRBJ2-3; d_call: .; v_call: TRBV7-2; clone_size: .; cdr3_aa: CASSLEGLGPPTDTQYF; cdr3_nt: TGTGCCAGCAGCTTAGAGGGCCTCGGCCCCCCCACAGATACGCAGTATTTT
j_call: TRBJ1-1; d_call: .; v_call: TRBV6-5; clone_size: .; cdr3_aa: CATSYKGFTEAFF; cdr3_nt: TGTGCCACCAGTTATAAGGGATTCACTGAAGCTTTCTTT
j_call: TRBJ2-7; d_call: TRBD1; v_call: TRBV18; clone_size: .; cdr3_aa: CASSPAGGDYEQYF; cdr3_nt: TGTGCCAGCTCACCGGCAGGGGGCGACTACGAGCAGTACTTC
j_call: TRBJ2-5; d_call: TRBD2; v_call: TRBV15; clone_size: .; cdr3_aa: CATSRVGGRALPSLQETQYF; cdr3_nt: TGTGCCACCAGCAGAGTCGGCGGGAGGGCCCTTCCCAGTCTCCAAGAGACCCAGTACTTC
j_call: TRBJ1-5; d_call: TRBD1; v_call: TRBV19; clone_size: once; cdr3_aa: CASSWTGGNQPQHF; cdr3_nt: TGTGCCAGTAGTTGGACAGGGGGCAATCAGCCCCAGCATTTT
j_call: TRBJ2-3; d_call: .; v_call: TRBV19; clone_size: .; cdr3_aa: CASSIRPSYRTDTQYF; cdr3_nt: TGTGCCAGTAGTATTCGGCCCTCATACCGCACAGATACGCAGTATTTT
j_call: TRBJ2-6; d_call: .; v_call: TRBV18; clone_size: .; cdr3_aa: CASSPGSGANVLTF; cdr3_nt: TGTGCCAGCTCCCCAGGGTCCGGGGCCAACGTCCTGACTTTC
j_call: TRBJ2-3; d_call: .; v_call: TRBV6-5; clone_size: .; cdr3_aa: CASSYGAVDTQYF; cdr3_nt: TGTGCCAGCAGTTACGGGGCAGTAGATACGCAGTATTTT
j_call: TRBJ2-1; d_call: .; v_call: TRBV4-1; clone_size: .; cdr3_aa: CASSPFPYNEQFF; cdr3_nt: TGCGCCAGCAGCCCGTTCCCTTACAATGAGCAGTTCTTC
j_call: TRBJ2-3; d_call: TRBD2; v_call: TRBV6-1; clone_size: .; cdr3_aa: CASSELTSGTDTQYF; cdr3_nt: TGTGCCAGCAGTGAGCTAACTAGCGGGACAGATACGCAGTATTTT
j_call: TRBJ2-7; d_call: .; v_call: TRBV11-2; clone_size: .; cdr3_aa: CASSLGRFYEQYF; cdr3_nt: TGTGCCAGCAGCTTAGGACGGTTCTACGAGCAGTACTTC
j_call: TRBJ2-2; d_call: TRBD1; v_call: TRBV5-1; clone_size: .; cdr3_aa: CASSAWDRGTGELFF; cdr3_nt: TGCGCCAGCAGCGCATGGGACAGGGGCACCGGGGAGCTGTTTTTT
j_call: TRBJ2-3; d_call: TRBD2; v_call: TRBV9; clone_size: .; cdr3_aa: CASSDSGTSTDTQYF; cdr3_nt: TGTGCCAGCAGCGATAGCGGGACTAGCACAGATACGCAGTATTTT
j_call: TRBJ2-5; d_call: TRBD1; v_call: TRBV4-2; clone_size: .; cdr3_aa: CASSQVPTGGETQYF; cdr3_nt: TGTGCCAGCAGCCAAGTCCCAACAGGGGGAGAGACCCAGTACTTC
j_call: TRBJ2-2; d_call: TRBD2; v_call: TRBV5-6; clone_size: .; cdr3_aa: CASSLKLAGPTGELFF; cdr3_nt: TGTGCCAGCAGCTTGAAACTAGCGGGACCCACCGGGGAGCTGTTTTTT
j_call: TRBJ2-1; d_call: .; v_call: TRBV30; clone_size: .; cdr3_aa: CAWSEGNEQFF; cdr3_nt: TGTGCCTGGAGTGAAGGCAATGAGCAGTTCTTC
j_call: TRBJ2-7; d_call: .; v_call: TRBV19; clone_size: .; cdr3_aa: CASSIFGQTYEQYF; cdr3_nt: TGTGCCAGTAGTATCTTCGGCCAGACCTACGAGCAGTACTTC
j_call: TRBJ1-2; d_call: .; v_call: TRBV7-9; clone_size: .; cdr3_aa: CASSSGGGPANYGYTF; cdr3_nt: TGTGCCAGCAGCTCTGGGGGCGGGCCGGCTAACTATGGCTACACCTTC
j_call: TRBJ2-2; d_call: TRBD2; v_call: TRBV30; clone_size: .; cdr3_aa: CAWSPRALAVTGELFF; cdr3_nt: TGTGCCTGGAGCCCGAGGGCACTAGCGGTTACCGGGGAGCTGTTTTTT
j_call: TRBJ1-1; d_call: .; v_call: TRBV28; clone_size: .; cdr3_aa: CASSLTGDVNTEAFF; cdr3_nt: TGTGCCAGCAGTTTGACAGGCGACGTGAACACTGAAGCTTTCTTT
j_call: TRBJ2-7; d_call: .; v_call: TRBV27; clone_size: .; cdr3_aa: CASSSTGLSEQYF; cdr3_nt: TGTGCCAGCAGTAGTACAGGGTTAAGCGAGCAGTACTTC